Following are 23 T cell receptor beta chains from one sample sequenced in a study of blood T cell repertoires in COVID-19. Clones were sequenced by immunoSEQ multiplex PCR, and TCRdb holds only the in-frame ones, with some missing. The data hold roughly 140,000 clones, with approximately 83% observed a single time. Input material: peripheral blood. These TCRs come from a man between 70 and 80 years old with acute or convalescent COVID-19.

The gene calls are TRBV7-9 and TRBJ1-1; 11 nucleotides agree with TRBD1. Germline lookup yields CDR1 SEHNR and CDR2 FQNEAQ (reference sequence). The CDR3 spans 19 residues. The V segment lost 1 base and the J segment 0 bases; nucleotides outside the gene matches: 10. The CDR3 reads CASSLGEVWTGGVNTEAFF. The DNA of the CDR3 is TGTGCCAGCAGCTTAGGGGAGGTGTGGACAGGGGGCGTGAACACTGAAGCTTTCTTT.

The CDR3 protein is CASSLLPGLGMETQYF. The CDR3, as DNA: TGTGCCAGCAGTTTACTTCCGGGACTAGGAATGGAGACCCAGTACTTC. The genes are TRBV27 and TRBJ2-5; 8 nucleotides line up with TRBD2. The V segment lost 2 bases and the J segment 5 bases; nucleotides outside the gene matches: 10. The CDR3 loop spans 16 amino acids. The germline V gene encodes CDR1 MNHEY and CDR2 SMNVEV (reference sequence).

Here the CDR3 DNA reads TGTGCCAGCAGCTTAACTAGTGACAACAATGAGCAGTTCTTC. Translation: CASSLTSDNNEQFF. The chain has TRBV7-2 and TRBJ2-1; a possible D gene is TRBD2 (5 bases). Germline CDR1 is SGHTA and CDR2 is FQGNSA. V lost 2 bases and J 5 bases, leaving 10 bases between the germline ends. The CDR3 length is 14 residues.

This chain joins TRBV19 and TRBJ1-1; perhaps TRBD1 as D (6 bases). The CDR3 is made up of 14 amino acids. V was trimmed by 5 bases and J by 5 bases, leaving 15 bases between them. The germline CDR1 and CDR2 sequences are LNHDA and SQIVND (reference sequence). The CDR3 nucleotides read TGTGCCAGTAGTTCCGGGGGGCTCGGAACTGAAGCTTTCTTT. As protein: CASSSGGLGTEAFF.

The chain employs TRBV29-1 and TRBJ2-1, with D perhaps TRBD1 (6 bases). The CDR3 sequence is 18 residues long. CDR1 is SQVTM, CDR2 ANQGSEA, per germline. V was cut by 7 bases and J by 1 base, with 26 bases left in between. CDR3 coding DNA: TGCAGCGGCATACCCCCGGGACAAAGGGTTGGTTCCTACAATGAGCAGTTCTTC. Its protein product is CSGIPPGQRVGSYNEQFF.

V usage is TRBV6-2 or TRBV6-3 and J usage is TRBJ2-5, with 9 bases aligning to TRBD1. Germline values: CDR1 MNHEY, CDR2 SVGEGT. This CDR3 is 14 amino acids long. J gave up 1 base and V 6 bases, and 3 bases lay outside the gene matches. The CDR3 loop is CASSWTGAQETQYF. The DNA of the CDR3 is TGTGCCAGCAGCTGGACAGGGGCCCAAGAGACCCAGTACTTC.

V usage is TRBV5-1 and J usage is TRBJ2-1; TRBD2 matches 11 bases. The CDR3 length is 18 residues. Germline CDR1 reads SGHRS; CDR2 reads YFSETQ. After removal of 1 base from V and 0 bases from J, the junction contained 6 bases not matched to a gene. Here the CDR3 reads CASSLKIAGGSSYNEQFF. CDR3 coding DNA: TGCGCCAGCAGCTTGAAGATAGCGGGAGGGAGCTCCTACAATGAGCAGTTCTTC.

The rearrangement joins TRBV5-1 to TRBJ2-2; a possible D gene is TRBD1 (5 bases). Trimming took 2 bases from V and 3 from J, leaving 11 bases between them. Germline CDR1 is SGHRS and CDR2 is YFSETQ. The CDR3 is 15 amino acids. The CDR3 region is CASSLGDRDTGELFF. DNA of the CDR3: TGCGCCAGCAGCTTAGGAGACAGAGACACCGGGGAGCTGTTTTTT.

The rearrangement uses TRBV19 and TRBJ2-5, with 7 nucleotides matching TRBD1. CDR1 and CDR2 from the germline V gene are LNHDA and SQIVND (reference sequence). The J segment lost 4 bases and the V segment lost 6 bases, leaving 5 bases of the junction unmatched. The CDR3 consists of 13 residues. The CDR3 nucleotides are TGTGCCAGTAGCCAACAGGGGTCAGAGACCCAGTACTTC. This encodes CASSQQGSETQYF.

The gene calls are TRBV15 and TRBJ2-7; 10 bases align to TRBD2. The CDR3 is 15 amino acids. Germline loops: CDR1 LNHNV, CDR2 YYDKDF (reference sequence). Unmatched junction bases numbered 3, after V lost 0 bases and J lost 4 bases. DNA of the CDR3: TGTGCCACCAGCAGAGATAGCGGGGGGTTATACGAGCAGTACTTC. Its protein product is CATSRDSGGLYEQYF. The whole variable domain, filled in from reference TRBV15 and TRBJ2-7, reads DAMVIQNPRYQVTQFGKPVTLSCSQTLNHNVMYWYQQKSSQAPKLLFHYYDKDFNNEADTPDNFQSRRPNTSFCFLDIRSPGLGDTAMYLCATSRDSGGLYEQYFGPGTRLTVT.

This sequence joins TRBV28 and TRBJ2-5, with 13 bases aligning to TRBD2. Germline lookup yields CDR1 MDHEN and CDR2 SYDVKM. J lost 4 bases, V lost 2 bases, and 1 base had no gene match. The CDR3 is made up of 15 amino acids. CDR3 residues: CASSLGLAGVETQYF. In DNA, the CDR3 is TGTGCCAGCAGTTTAGGACTAGCGGGAGTAGAGACCCAGTACTTC.

This clone was seen only once. The gene calls are TRBV5-1 and TRBJ2-7; weak D call: TRBD1 (5 bases). This CDR3 is built from 15 residues. Germline V gene sequence: CDR1 SGHRS, CDR2 YFSETQ. Trimming left V 4 bases short and J 2 bases short, with 16 bases between. CDR3 DNA sequence: TGCGCCAGCAGCCCCCAGACAGTCTCCACCTACGAGCAGTACTTC. Protein: CASSPQTVSTYEQYF.

The sample holds one count of this clone. This chain joins TRBV5-4 and TRBJ1-2; 7 nucleotides line up with TRBD1. Per the germline V gene, CDR1 is SGHNT and CDR2 is YYREEE (reference sequence). After removal of 4 bases from V and 8 bases from J, the junction contained 8 bases not matched to a gene. This CDR3 comprises 13 residues. CDR3 coding DNA: TGTGCCAGCAGCCCCTACAGGGGAGCGGGCTACACCTTC. As protein: CASSPYRGAGYTF.

The gene calls are TRBV28 and TRBJ2-7; 14 bases are shared with TRBD2. Germline V CDR1 and CDR2: MDHEN, SYDVKM. The CDR3 loop spans 16 amino acids. V gave up 4 bases and J gave up 5 bases; unmatched junction bases: 7. The CDR3 DNA is TGTGCCAGCAGTTCCCACGGGACTAGCGGGAGTCACGAGCAGTACTTC. It translates to CASSSHGTSGSHEQYF.

V usage is TRBV5-8 and J usage is TRBJ2-3; D unresolved. This CDR3 is built from 14 residues. V lost 0 bases and J 2 bases, leaving 7 bases between the germline ends. Germline assignment: CDR1 SGHTS and CDR2 YDEGEE. The CDR3 is CASSLVRVTDTQYF. Written as DNA, the CDR3 is TGTGCCAGCAGCTTGGTTCGGGTCACAGATACGCAGTATTTT. The full variable domain, with the rest looked up from reference TRBV5-8 and TRBJ2-3, is EAGVTQSPTHLIKTRGQQATLRCSPISGHTSVYWYQQALGLGLQFLLWYDEGEERNRGNFPPRFSGRQFPNYSSELNVNALELEDSALYLCASSLVRVTDTQYFGPGTRLTVL.

The V call is TRBV5-1, the J call TRBJ2-7; D remains unclear. Between the trimmed V and J ends, which lost 2 bases and 6 bases, there was a span of 12 bases. Per the germline V gene, CDR1 is SGHRS and CDR2 is YFSETQ. The CDR3 has 13 amino acids. The CDR3 DNA is TGCGCCAGCAGCTTTTTCAGGAACGGCGAGCAGTACTTC. Residues: CASSFFRNGEQYF.

The chain links TRBV5-1 to TRBJ1-2; perhaps TRBD1 as D (5 bases). The germline V gene encodes CDR1 SGHRS and CDR2 YFSETQ. The CDR3 contains 14 residues. V lost 5 bases and J 7 bases, leaving 18 bases between the germline ends. The CDR3 sequence is CASRNLPGSGGYTF. CDR3 bases: TGCGCCAGCAGAAACCTACCAGGGTCGGGTGGCTACACCTTC.

The chain carries TRBV10-3 and TRBJ2-3; 7 nucleotides agree with TRBD2. Germline V CDR1 and CDR2: ENHRY, SYGVKD. After removal of 3 bases from V and 0 bases from J, the junction contained 3 bases not matched to a gene. The CDR3 spans 15 residues. CDR3 nucleotide sequence: TGTGCCATCAGTGATACTAGCGTCAGCACAGATACGCAGTATTTT. The encoded protein is CAISDTSVSTDTQYF.

This chain joins TRBV10-3 and TRBJ2-7, with 8 positions matching TRBD1. CDR1 is ENHRY, CDR2 SYGVKD, per germline. This CDR3 contains 14 residues. V shed 7 bases and J 0 bases; nucleotides not matched to a gene: 5. The DNA of the CDR3 is TGTGCCATCACCCCGACAGGGGACTCCTACGAGCAGTACTTC. Protein sequence: CAITPTGDSYEQYF.

This rearrangement joins TRBV5-1 to TRBJ2-5; no definite D call. V was pared by 3 bases and J by 4 bases, with 13 bases between. This CDR3 is 14 amino acids long. From germline, CDR1 is SGHRS and CDR2 YFSETQ. The CDR3 DNA follows: TGCGCCAGCAGCTCCCGTGGTAGTCTAGAGACCCAGTACTTC. It specifies CASSSRGSLETQYF. The full variable domain, its missing parts supplied by reference TRBV5-1 and TRBJ2-5, is KAGVTQTPRYLIKTRGQQVTLSCSPISGHRSVSWYQQTPGQGLQFLFEYFSETQRNKGNFPGRFSGRQFSNSRSEMNVSTLELGDSALYLCASSSRGSLETQYFGPGTRLLVL.

The rearrangement joins TRBV27 to TRBJ1-1, with 7 bases that match TRBD1. In germline, CDR1 is MNHEY, CDR2 SMNVEV (reference sequence). With 5 bases clipped from V and 6 bases from J, the junction kept 15 bases outside the gene matches. This CDR3 region has 16 residues. In nucleotides, the CDR3 is TGTGCCAGCAGTGCCTGGAGGGGGCAGCGACGAGCTGAAGCTTTCTTT. It translates to CASSAWRGQRRAEAFF.

This chain's CDR3 is CASSQDSGRREQYF. CDR3 coding DNA: TGCGCCAGCAGCCAAGATAGCGGGAGAAGGGAGCAGTACTTC. This rearrangement joins TRBV4-1 to TRBJ2-7, with 9 nucleotides matching TRBD2. Trimming cost V 0 bases and J 7 bases; bases outside gene matches: 4. CDR3 length: 14 residues. Germline V gene data show CDR1 as MGHRA and CDR2 as YSYEKL.

Only a few counts were recorded for this clone. The gene calls are TRBV12-5 and TRBJ2-3; the match to TRBD2 covers 12 bases. Germline CDR1 and CDR2: LGHNT and FRNRAP. The CDR3 sequence is 15 residues long. V dropped 1 base and J dropped 5; count of bases not matched to a gene: 1. This CDR3 is CASGLGTSGKDTQYF. In DNA, the CDR3 is TGTGCTAGTGGTTTGGGGACTAGCGGGAAAGATACGCAGTATTTT.